One sample yielded the 29 T cell receptor beta chains listed below, sequenced in a study of regulatory T cells in long-lasting Graves disease. Specified time point: newly diagnosed GD, antithyroid drugs for less than 3 months. Extracted PBMC RNA gave rise to the TCR library. CDR3 regions were amplified by Arm-PCR using iRepertoire HTBI primers to build TCR beta libraries. Using its own MiXCR run on the multiplex PCR reads, TCRdb lists one record per CDR3 protein. The sample comprises a few hundred thousand distinct CDR3 sequences, 15% to 20% of which are singletons, and about 25% rests with the top ten. This same sample was also taken into another study, of T cells in Graves' hyperthyroidism and ophthalmopathy.

Specimen: peripheral blood mononuclear cells (PBMCs), collected at new diagnosis, from a patient treated with antithyroid drugs. Source of these receptors: a woman aged 18-30 years with Graves disease.

Of note for this clonotype: A much larger clone lies a single base off, so this may be a read error. The V and J genes are TRBV6-5 and TRBJ2-7; D call uncertain. Germline V gene lookup returns CDR1 MNHEY and CDR2 SVGAGI. The CDR3 totals 16 residues. As DNA, the CDR3 is TGTGTCAGCAGTTACTTATCAGAAAACCCCTCCTACGAGCAGTACTTC. Translated, it gives CVSSYLSENPSYEQYF.

J is TRBJ2-2 and V is TRBV6-2 or TRBV6-3; D remains ambiguous. The CDR3 runs to 13 residues. The V and J ends lost 10 bases and 7 bases respectively, with 16 bases between them. Germline V gene sequence: CDR1 MNHEY, CDR2 SVGEGT. CDR3 nucleotides: TGTGCCACAGGATTGGGGATGGGCGGGGAGCTGTTTTTT. The encoded protein is CATGLGMGGELFF.

There are many counts of this clonotype. This chain joins TRBV29-1 and TRBJ2-5, with 7 bases aligning to TRBD1. J gave up 5 bases and V 4 bases, and 4 bases lay outside the gene matches. The CDR3 loop spans 12 amino acids. CDR1 is SQVTM, CDR2 ANQGSEA, per germline. Written as DNA, the CDR3 is TGCAGCGTTGGTCCGACAGGGGAGACCCAGTACTTC. Protein sequence: CSVGPTGETQYF.

This clonotype was counted a few times. The chain couples TRBV25-1 to TRBJ2-7; D is perhaps TRBD1 (7 bases). The length of the CDR3 is 14 residues. Per the germline V gene, CDR1 is MGHDK and CDR2 is SYGVNS. V lost 4 bases and J lost 4, with 14 bases in between. Here the CDR3 DNA reads TGTGCCAGCAGTGCCCAGGGGGGCGGGTACGAGCAGTACTTC. Translation: CASSAQGGGYEQYF.

The V and J genes are TRBV27 and TRBJ1-1, with D unresolved. The germline gives CDR1 MNHEY, CDR2 SMNVEV (reference sequence). This CDR3 is built from 12 residues. V lost 6 bases, J lost 2 bases, and 7 bases lay in between. In DNA, the CDR3 is TGTGCCAGCAGGGCTAGAAACACTGAAGCTTTCTTT. As protein: CASRARNTEAFF.

This clonotype showed up many times. V and J are TRBV6-2 or TRBV6-3 and TRBJ2-1; no clear D. CDR1 and CDR2 (germline): MNHEY, SVGEGT. The length of the CDR3 is 15 residues. With 7 bases removed from V and 4 bases from J, the gap between germline ends came to 17 bases. The CDR3 nucleotides are TGTGCCAGCACCAAGTGGACCCCCCCTTACAATGAGCAGTTCTTC. It yields the protein CASTKWTPPYNEQFF.

This clonotype was counted ten times or more. The genes are TRBV27 and TRBJ2-1; the D gene is possibly TRBD1 (6 bases). V gave up 5 bases and J gave up 9 bases, with 11 bases separating them. CDR3 length: 12 residues. Germline values: CDR1 MNHEY, CDR2 SMNVEV (reference sequence). The CDR3 loop is CASSITGSEQFF. CDR3 nucleotides: TGTGCCAGCAGTATCACAGGGTCTGAGCAGTTCTTC.

In the case of this clonotype: A much larger clone lies a single base off, so this may be a read error. The rearrangement joins TRBV11-2 to TRBJ2-3, with 8 bases fitting TRBD2. The end of the DNA is better explained by TRBJ2-1, so the J call may be wrong. The CDR3 is 14 amino acids. Germline CDR1 reads SGHAT; CDR2 reads FQNNGV. CDR3 amino acids: CVSSMPRGRSEQFF. DNA for the CDR3: TGTGTCAGCAGCATGCCTCGCGGGAGGTCTGAGCAGTTCTTC.

This clonotype has at least ten counts. The V and J genes are TRBV20-1 and TRBJ2-1; D might be TRBD1 or TRBD2, each matching 5 bases. Trimming pared 5 bases from V and 4 bases from J, leaving 12 bases between. CDR3 length: 13 amino acids. The germline gives CDR1 DFQATT, CDR2 SNEGSKA (reference sequence). CDR3 bases: TGCAGTGCTCCGGGACCCTTTTACAATGAGCAGTTCTTC. Translation gives CSAPGPFYNEQFF.

On this clonotype itself: The junction and the germline gene differ at one end; a read error may be behind it. The chain combines TRBV7-7 with TRBJ2-2; D may be TRBD1 or TRBD2 (5 bases each). Germline V gene sequence: CDR1 SSHAT, CDR2 FNYEAQ (reference sequence). The CDR3 totals 15 residues. CDR3 bases: TGTGCTAGCAGCCCCATTCGGGGCGACACCGGGGAGCTGTTTTTT. This codes for CASSPIRGDTGELFF.

This clonotype appeared a few times. V usage is TRBV3-1 and J usage is TRBJ2-1; a weak D match, TRBD2 (6 bases). Germline CDR1 reads LGHDT; CDR2 reads YNNKEL (reference sequence). V was pared by 6 bases and J by 4 bases, with 13 bases between. This CDR3 contains 14 residues. The CDR3 sequence: CASRVSGIYNEQFF. The DNA of the CDR3 is TGTGCCAGCAGGGTTAGCGGAATTTACAATGAGCAGTTCTTC.

This clonotype was found many times. V gene TRBV3-1 combines with J gene TRBJ1-2, with D perhaps TRBD1 (5 bases). The CDR3 is made up of 16 amino acids. Trimming took off 1 base at V and 8 bases at J, with 20 bases between the two ends. CDR1 and CDR2 from the germline V gene are LGHDT and YNNKEL (reference sequence). CDR3 DNA: TGTGCCAGCAGCCAAGTTGGATTCCAGGGAGGAGACGGCTACACCTTC. Amino acid sequence: CASSQVGFQGGDGYTF.

This clonotype was seen ten or more times. The V gene is TRBV27, the J gene TRBJ2-7; D could derive from TRBD1 or TRBD2 (5 bases each). The CDR3 spans 15 residues. V gave up 6 bases and J gave up 4 bases, with 19 bases separating them. CDR1 and CDR2 (germline): MNHEY, SMNVEV (reference sequence). The CDR3: CASSPAWDEGYEQYF. The CDR3 DNA reads as TGTGCCAGCAGCCCCGCCTGGGACGAAGGGTACGAGCAGTACTTC.

This clonotype was observed a few times. This chain connects TRBV29-1 to TRBJ2-5; maybe TRBD1 (7 bases). Trimming left V 5 bases short and J 9 bases short, with 22 bases between. Germline CDR1 is SQVTM and CDR2 is ANQGSEA. CDR3 length: 14 amino acids. Written as DNA, the CDR3 is TGCAGCGTTTGGAACAGGGGAGTAAGGGAGGCCCAGTACTTC. Translated: CSVWNRGVREAQYF. Full variable domain (remainder filled in from reference TRBV29-1 and TRBJ2-5): SAVISQKPSRDICQRGTSLTIQCQVDSQVTMMFWYRQQPGQSLTLIATANQGSEATYESGFVIDKFPISRPNLTFSTLTVSNMSPEDSSIYLCSVWNRGVREAQYFGPGTRLLVL.

This clonotype was seen ten or more times. This chain uses TRBV28 with TRBJ2-1; TRBD2 aligns across 9 bases. This CDR3 is 17 amino acids long. Germline CDR1 reads MDHEN; CDR2 reads SYDVKM. Trimming cost V 1 base and J 9 bases; bases outside gene matches: 13. CDR3 amino acids: CASSLSGLAIQGREQFF. In DNA, the CDR3 is TGTGCCAGCAGTTTATCGGGACTAGCCATCCAGGGCCGTGAGCAGTTCTTC. Full variable domain (remainder filled in from reference TRBV28 and TRBJ2-1): DVKVTQSSRYLVKRTGEKVFLECVQDMDHENMFWYRQDPGLGLRLIYFSYDVKMKEKGDIPEGYSVSREKKERFSLILESASTNQTSMYLCASSLSGLAIQGREQFFGPGTRLTVL.

This clonotype occurred many times. The J gene is TRBJ2-1, the V gene TRBV2; possibly TRBD2 for D (5 bases). This CDR3 is built from 14 residues. Trimming pared 3 bases from V and 9 bases from J, leaving 15 bases between. The V gene's germline CDR1 is SNHLY and CDR2 FYNNEI. The CDR3 reads CASSDLEGGSEQFF. The CDR3 nucleotides are TGTGCCAGCAGTGATCTCGAAGGTGGGAGTGAGCAGTTCTTC.

This chain connects TRBV5-4 to TRBJ2-1, with D perhaps matching TRBD1 (6 bases). The CDR3 runs to 13 residues. Germline loops: CDR1 SGHNT, CDR2 YYREEE (reference sequence). V lost 5 bases to trimming and J lost 10 bases, with 16 bases between them. CDR3 DNA: TGTGCCAGCAGTTCCGACAGGTTTTACGAGCAGTTCTTC. Its translation: CASSSDRFYEQFF.

This clonotype came up a few times. The junction departs from germline at one end; a sequencing error may be responsible. This chain uses TRBV5-1 with TRBJ2-2; D not resolved. Germline assignment: CDR1 SGHRS and CDR2 YFSETQ. This CDR3 comprises 12 residues. The DNA of the CDR3 is TGTGCCAGCAGTTTCGGCCCCGGGGAGCTGTTTTTT. Translated, it gives CASSFGPGELFF.

This clonotype was picked up many times. The chain employs TRBV10-3 and TRBJ1-5; no clear D gene. The CDR3 is 15 amino acids. Germline-derived CDR1 and CDR2 are ENHRY and SYGVKD. Trimming pared 3 bases from V and 0 bases from J, leaving 9 bases between. The CDR3 reads CAISDPSYSNQPQHF. In DNA, the CDR3 is TGTGCCATCAGTGACCCCAGTTATAGCAATCAGCCCCAGCATTTT.

This clonotype occurred many times. The chain is built from TRBV28 and TRBJ2-3, with D tentatively TRBD2 (5 bases). Trimming took 5 bases from V and 0 from J, leaving 18 bases between them. The germline gives CDR1 MDHEN, CDR2 SYDVKM. The CDR3 spans 17 residues. In DNA form, the CDR3 reads TGTGCCAGCAGTGGGTACCTACTAGAGACTAGCACAGATACGCAGTATTTT. Protein product: CASSGYLLETSTDTQYF.

The rearrangement links TRBV9 to TRBJ2-7; D is uncertain. Trimming shortened V by 4 bases and J by 6 bases, and 14 bases separated the two germline ends. This CDR3 contains 13 residues. Germline V CDR1 and CDR2: SGDLS, YYNGEE. CDR3 amino acids: CASSPTWLGEQYF. The CDR3 DNA sequence: TGTGCCAGCAGCCCTACATGGTTAGGCGAGCAGTACTTC.

This clonotype was observed at least ten times. This chain links TRBV12-3 or TRBV12-4 with TRBJ2-1; 8 bases fit TRBD1. Losses at the gene ends were 3 bases for V and 4 bases for J; bases not matched to a gene: 8. The CDR3 sequence is 16 residues long. DNA for the CDR3: TGTGCCAGCAGTTTTTCAGACAGGGGACTGTACAATGAGCAGTTCTTC. Amino acid sequence: CASSFSDRGLYNEQFF.

The sample holds a few counts of this clonotype. The chain is built from TRBV30 and TRBJ2-5; no clear D gene. Per the germline V gene, CDR1 is GTSNPN and CDR2 is SVGIG (reference sequence). The CDR3 loop spans 12 amino acids. Trimming pared 3 bases from V and 5 bases from J, leaving 10 bases between. CDR3 DNA: TGTGCCTGGAGGTCGGTTGGGGAGACCCAGTACTTC. This codes for CAWRSVGETQYF.

This clonotype was seen at least ten times. The chain combines TRBV7-9 with TRBJ2-5; TRBD1 agrees at 7 bases. The CDR3 length is 14 residues. The germline V gene encodes CDR1 SEHNR and CDR2 FQNEAQ (reference sequence). J gave up 5 bases and V 8 bases, and 11 bases lay outside the gene matches. CDR3 residues: CASGKQGNKETQYF. CDR3 nucleotide sequence: TGTGCCAGCGGGAAACAGGGGAATAAGGAGACCCAGTACTTC.

This clonotype occurred a few times. The chain carries TRBV12-3 or TRBV12-4 and TRBJ2-6; weak D call: TRBD1 (5 bases). The CDR3 totals 15 residues. V was trimmed by 6 bases and J by 0 bases, leaving 9 bases between them. The chain's CDR3 is CASSLQDSGANVLTF. The CDR3 region has the DNA TGTGCCAGCAGCCTACAGGACTCTGGGGCCAACGTCCTGACTTTC.

The sample holds many counts of this clonotype. This chain joins TRBV6-1 and TRBJ1-5; 7 bases map to TRBD1. In germline, CDR1 is MNHNS, CDR2 SASEGT. Unmatched junction bases numbered 5, after V lost 6 bases and J lost 3 bases. The CDR3 covers 14 residues. The CDR3 reads CASRPTGSNQPQHF. CDR3 in DNA: TGTGCCAGCAGGCCGACAGGGTCCAATCAGCCCCAGCATTTT.

To note about this clonotype: The junction differs from germline at one of its ends, possibly a read error. V is TRBV30 and J is TRBJ2-7; possible D gene TRBD1, 6 bases. Germline assignment: CDR1 GTSNPN and CDR2 SVGIG (reference sequence). The CDR3 consists of 12 residues. CDR3 coding DNA: TGTGCCTGGAGTTATCAGGGGTCAGAGCTGTACTTC. It is translated as CAWSYQGSELYF.

The chain links TRBV7-2 to TRBJ2-1, with D uncertain. Germline-derived CDR1 and CDR2 are SGHTA and FQGNSA. V lost 1 base to trimming and J lost 8 bases, with 12 bases between them. The CDR3 extends over 14 amino acids. The CDR3 region is CASSLGGSSHEQFF. The CDR3 region has the DNA TGTGCCAGCAGCTTAGGAGGAAGTAGCCATGAGCAGTTCTTC.

In this sample, this clonotype turned up many times. The gene calls are TRBV7-2 and TRBJ1-1; tentative D call: TRBD1 (6 bases). The CDR3 is made up of 15 amino acids. Germline assignment: CDR1 SGHTA and CDR2 FQGNSA. V was shortened by 5 bases and J by 11 bases, with 24 bases between the two germline ends. In nucleotides, the CDR3 is TGTGCCAGCAGCCGGAGGGGGTGGGGAATCGAAGCGGCTTTCTTT. Translated: CASSRRGWGIEAAFF.